Given below is one T cell receptor (beta chain) in context. Its antigen is currently unknown. This entry comes from a study of T cell responses to AZD1222 COVID-19 vaccine. Study-level points and caveats: Just five or six AZD1222 recipients tested seropositive at baseline. White British people made up most donors, females outnumbered males, and clonal diversity was possibly underestimated. Reportedly, nearly half the spike-specific TCRs target unmutated variant regions. Scientists sampled the repertoires only once the peak T cell response had passed.

The data were produced by immunoSEQ multiplex PCR, yet TCRdb's version contains in-frame clones alone and is incomplete. The sample lists about 160,000 clones; more than 70% were seen once. Per the germline V gene, CDR1 is MNHEY and CDR2 is SMNVEV (reference sequence). The length of the CDR3 is 15 residues. The V end was cut by 3 bases, the J end by 0 bases, with 12 bases between. The sample in question was peripheral blood, obtained on day 0 of AZD1222 vaccination. The chain recombines TRBV27 with TRBJ2-7; maybe TRBD1 (5 bases). This TCR came from an adult in good health. CDR3 sequence (DNA): TGTGCCAGCAGTTTCCTAGACAGCAGCTCCTACGAGCAGTACTTC. Residues: CASSFLDSSSYEQYF.